The rows below give T cell receptor beta chains drawn from one sample of a study of T cells in Graves' hyperthyroidism and ophthalmopathy. TCRdb re-called the multiplex PCR reads with MiXCR, one entry per CDR3 protein. Counted here are almost 250,000 distinct CDR3 sequences, about 24% occurring once; the ten biggest clones make up roughly 40%. Material for sequencing was blood. The receptors derive from a woman aged 40 to 55 with Graves' ophthalmopathy. Each CDR3 is given without its conserved first and last residue. Rows may omit the clone size; those that give it use once, few, many or a size class.

V gene	clone size	J gene	CDR3 protein
TRBV6-2/TRBV6-3	many	TRBJ2-7	ASRTLGLAGEHSYEQY
TRBV30	many	TRBJ1-2	AWSARDRETGYT
TRBV12-3/TRBV12-4	.	TRBJ2-5	ASRSEDRGRAETQY
TRBV6-1	many	TRBJ2-7	ASSEALRQGFYEQY
TRBV27	many	TRBJ2-7	ASSSRLESSYEQY
TRBV12-3/TRBV12-4	many	TRBJ2-5	ASRAQGAETQY
TRBV11-2	.	TRBJ2-7	ASSRRSGSSYEQY
TRBV7-9	.	TRBJ1-3	ASSWGGAGGNTIY
TRBV30	few	TRBJ2-2	AWSVEGLVIGELF
TRBV2	many	TRBJ2-7	ASSAGTLLMEQY
TRBV12-3/TRBV12-4	once	TRBJ1-2	ASSTSRDRDGYT
TRBV10-3	many	TRBJ1-3	AIRTGGNSGNTIY
TRBV12-3/TRBV12-4	many	TRBJ1-1	ASSFVSGNTEAF
TRBV27	many	TRBJ2-5	ASSLLPSDQETQY
TRBV27	.	TRBJ1-2	ASSPHRETDGYT
TRBV7-8	many	TRBJ2-5	ASSYGRGPPETQY
TRBV2	many	TRBJ2-7	ASRIPGQGSYEQY
TRBV10-3	.	TRBJ2-7	ASKPPRGGAEQY
TRBV20-1	many	TRBJ1-2	SASPPAASNYGYT
TRBV7-3	.	TRBJ2-7	ASSWDRGGEQY
TRBV6-4	many	TRBJ2-6	ASYGTGGLSGANVLT
TRBV5-1	.	TRBJ1-1	ASSLDGVGVTEAF
TRBV2	many	TRBJ2-4	ASTPPGTGGIVAKNIQY
TRBV20-1	.	TRBJ2-7	SARLRRGPYEQY
TRBV11-1	many	TRBJ2-2	ASTGTSGRTHGELF
TRBV5-5	many	TRBJ2-2	ASSLGQATGELF
TRBV7-8	many	TRBJ1-5	ASSVNGDQPQH
TRBV6-1	many	TRBJ2-2	ASSELSGTYTGELF
TRBV4-2	many	TRBJ1-1	ASSQEGNRGTEAF
TRBV20-1	few	.	SAPLRVQSMYEQF
TRBV7-8	few	TRBJ1-2	ASSPLQRNYGYT
TRBV9	many	TRBJ2-2	ASSVIAGGGTGELF
TRBV28	many	TRBJ2-2	ASSSPGGLAGELF
TRBV12-3/TRBV12-4	many	TRBJ2-7	ASSPRDRTYEQY
TRBV20-1	many	TRBJ2-2	SARDLGTSNTGELF
TRBV15	many	TRBJ2-7	ATSRGGGVSEQY
TRBV3-1	many	TRBJ2-7	ASSPNDLTYEQY
TRBV12-3/TRBV12-4	.	TRBJ1-2	ASSKGRNGGDGYT
TRBV15	many	TRBJ2-2	ATSPNGGNTGELF
TRBV6-2/TRBV6-3	many	TRBJ2-7	ASSNAGTGSEQY